The next 9 T cell receptor beta chains were all read from a single sample in a study of blood T cell repertoires in COVID-19. Produced via immunoSEQ multiplex PCR; TCRdb's table is partial and in-frame only. The data hold approximately 450,000 clones, with 70% to 90% observed a single time. Sequencing was done on a sample of PBMCs or T cells enriched from blood (not recorded which). Receptor source: a woman aged 18 to 35 with acute COVID-19.

The V gene is TRBV4-2, the J gene TRBJ2-7, with D tentatively TRBD1 (5 bases). V was cut by 1 base and J by 7 bases, with 17 bases left in between. CDR1 is LGHNA, CDR2 YNFKEQ, per germline. CDR3 length: 15 amino acids. The CDR3, as DNA: TGTGCCAGCAGCCAAGTGGTCGGGTCAGGGCGTGAGCAGTACTTC. Its protein product is CASSQVVGSGREQYF.

The CDR3 sequence is CASSLSGGGTDTQYF. The CDR3 nucleotides are TGCGCCAGCAGCCTGAGCGGGGGAGGGACAGATACGCAGTATTTT. This rearrangement joins TRBV4-1 to TRBJ2-3; TRBD2 agrees at 8 bases. Germline values: CDR1 MGHRA, CDR2 YSYEKL. The length of the CDR3 is 15 residues. Trimming removed 4 bases from V and 3 bases from J; junction bases left unmatched: 6.

CDR3 DNA: TGTGCCAGCACCCCTAGGAGCAAGGGGGTTACTGAAGCTTTCTTT. It yields the protein CASTPRSKGVTEAFF. The J gene is TRBJ1-1, the V gene TRBV6-5, with D maybe TRBD1 (6 bases). CDR3 length: 15 residues. The germline gives CDR1 MNHEY, CDR2 SVGAGI. With 7 bases removed from V and 5 bases from J, the gap between germline ends came to 20 bases.

The gene calls are TRBV2 and TRBJ1-5; D call uncertain. The CDR3 loop spans 14 amino acids. Trimming pared 4 bases from V and 4 bases from J, leaving 11 bases between. Germline CDR1 and CDR2: SNHLY and FYNNEI. CDR3 bases: TGTGCCAGCAGTGCCCAAACAGCTAATCAGCCCCAGCATTTT. Translating gives CASSAQTANQPQHF. The variable domain in full, completed from reference TRBV2 and TRBJ1-5, reads EPEVTQTPSHQVTQMGQEVILRCVPISNHLYFYWYRQILGQKVEFLVSFYNNEISEKSEIFDDQFSVERPDGSNFTLKIRSTKLEDSAMYFCASSAQTANQPQHFGDGTRLSIL.

This clone has only a few counts. V is TRBV2 and J is TRBJ1-4, with D possibly being TRBD1 (6 bases). The V gene lost 4 bases and the J gene lost 5 bases, with 17 bases spanning the gap. CDR1 and CDR2 (germline): SNHLY, FYNNEI. The CDR3 is made up of 16 amino acids. The CDR3 sequence: CASSGVSGHKNEKLFF. In nucleotides, the CDR3 is TGTGCCAGCAGTGGGGTGTCGGGACATAAAAATGAAAAACTGTTTTTT. Full variable domain (rest looked up from reference TRBV2 and TRBJ1-4): EPEVTQTPSHQVTQMGQEVILRCVPISNHLYFYWYRQILGQKVEFLVSFYNNEISEKSEIFDDQFSVERPDGSNFTLKIRSTKLEDSAMYFCASSGVSGHKNEKLFFGSGTQLSVL.

V usage is TRBV30 and J usage is TRBJ1-1, with D maybe TRBD1 (6 bases). This CDR3 is 15 amino acids long. With 2 bases removed from V and 1 base from J, the gap between germline ends came to 14 bases. The germline gives CDR1 GTSNPN, CDR2 SVGIG (reference sequence). CDR3 protein: CAWSRGRGRNTEAFF. The DNA for the CDR3 is TGTGCCTGGAGTAGGGGGAGGGGTCGGAACACTGAAGCTTTCTTT.

The chain has TRBV27 and TRBJ2-1; TRBD2 matches at 7 bases. In germline, CDR1 is MNHEY, CDR2 SMNVEV (reference sequence). This CDR3 contains 13 residues. The trim removed 2 bases at V and 15 bases at J, leaving 10 bases unmatched. Here the CDR3 reads CASSLGRLAGTFF. The CDR3 DNA reads as TGTGCCAGCAGTTTAGGCCGACTAGCTGGTACGTTCTTC.

The chain couples TRBV6-5 to TRBJ1-2; the D is unclear. This CDR3 contains 14 residues. Deletions cut 0 bases from V and 4 bases from J, with 9 bases between. The germline V gene has CDR1 MNHEY and CDR2 SVGAGI. The CDR3 region is CASSYSINSYGYTF. The CDR3 DNA reads TGTGCCAGCAGTTACTCTATAAATTCCTATGGCTACACCTTC.

This chain uses TRBV3-1 (or the pseudogene TRBV3-2) with TRBJ2-2; 8 positions match TRBD1. With 3 bases clipped from V and 6 bases from J, the junction kept 6 bases outside the gene matches. Germline assignment: CDR1 LGHDT and CDR2 YNNKEL (reference sequence). The CDR3 runs to 15 residues. The CDR3 here is CASSQGQVPSGELFF. The CDR3 DNA reads as TGTGCCAGCAGCCAGGGACAGGTCCCCTCCGGGGAGCTGTTTTTT.